This paragraph covers one T cell receptor (beta chain) sequence. Only a few counts were recorded for this clonotype. The antigen it binds to is not known. Nothing much larger sits one base from this clone, and base qualities are not available. These data are taken from a study of T cell repertoires in cytomegalovirus infection (dated by TCRdb to about 2019). About the study as a whole: Alongside well-studied HLA-B-restricted epitopes, the peptide stimulations were aimed at recently identified HLA-C-restricted CMV epitopes, whose presentation resists viral immunomodulation. Because public TCR beta signatures pointed to carriage of CMV infection together with the matching HLA type, the HLA type of each donor mattered for the analysis.

In light of the paper, this sample's treatment or condition label describes: in vitro stimulation with specific CMV peptide epitopes to enrich CMV-specific T cells. The sequencing machine was an Illumina HiSeq 1500. TCRdb's own reprocessing of the public reads used fastp at Q25 and MiXCR and kept productive beta chains. Each CDR3 protein gets just one entry, which takes the most common genes and DNA from the rows behind it. In this sample the table shows about 900,000 distinct CDR3 sequences, roughly 30% of which occur a single time. The ten largest clones capture about an eighth of the sample. V sheds 3 bases and J sheds 0 bases, leaving 16 bases between their ends. For CDR1 and CDR2, the germline V gene (reference sequence) lists SEHNR and FQNEAQ. Including cysteine and phenylalanine, the CDR3 has 17 amino acids. Here the CDR3 DNA is all that survives: 51 bases in frame from base 1. Broader findings and caveats from the paper: Carriers of CMV infection plus the relevant HLA type were discriminated by the cumulative frequency of public TCR beta family members in the study cohort and in an independent approximately 340-donor cohort. The ex vivo response was dominated by HLA-C-restricted CMV-specific TCR beta clonotypes, which also provided the single most frequent clonotype in two of eight donors.

Sequencing was performed on cultured CD8+ T cells from PBMCs, taken from culture after CMV antigen stimulation. The source is a human donor in good health (CMV status not recorded). Some clones in this sample may be carry-over from other donors' samples. This sequence uses TRBV7-9 and TRBJ2-3, and possibly TRBD2, on 5 matching bases. The encoded CDR3 is CASSFIAGGPSTDTQYF. The sequenced DNA is TGTGCCAGCAGCTTTATCGCAGGAGGCCCTAGCACAGATACGCAGTATTTT. Extended through the reference TRBV7-9 and TRBJ2-3 proteins, this CDR3 yields the full variable domain: DTGVSQNPRHKITKRGQNVTFRCDPISEHNRLYWYRQTLGQGPEFLTYFQNEAQLEKSRLLSDRFSAERPKGSFSTLEIQRTEQGDSAMYLCASSFIAGGPSTDTQYFGPGTRLTVL.